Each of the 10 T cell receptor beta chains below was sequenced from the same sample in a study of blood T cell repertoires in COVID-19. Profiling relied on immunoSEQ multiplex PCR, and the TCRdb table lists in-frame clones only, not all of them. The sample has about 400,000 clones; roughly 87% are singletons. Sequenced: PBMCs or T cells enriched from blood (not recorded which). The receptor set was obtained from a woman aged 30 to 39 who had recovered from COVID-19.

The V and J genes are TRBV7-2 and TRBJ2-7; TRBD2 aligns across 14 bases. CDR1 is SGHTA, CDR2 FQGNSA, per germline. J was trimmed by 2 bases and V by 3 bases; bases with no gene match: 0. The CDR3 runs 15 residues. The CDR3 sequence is CASSLGLAGAYEQYF. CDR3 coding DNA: TGTGCCAGCAGCTTGGGACTAGCGGGAGCCTACGAGCAGTACTTC.

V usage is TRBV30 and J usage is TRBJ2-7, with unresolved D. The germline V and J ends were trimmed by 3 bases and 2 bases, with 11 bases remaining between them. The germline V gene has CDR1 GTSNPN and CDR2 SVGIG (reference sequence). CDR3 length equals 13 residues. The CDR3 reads CAWRERSTYEQYF. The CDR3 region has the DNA TGTGCCTGGAGAGAAAGGAGTACCTACGAGCAGTACTTC.

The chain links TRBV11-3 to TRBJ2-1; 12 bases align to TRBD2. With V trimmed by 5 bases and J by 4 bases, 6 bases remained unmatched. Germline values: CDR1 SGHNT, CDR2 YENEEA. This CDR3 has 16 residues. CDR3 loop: CASSPGTSGPYNEQFF. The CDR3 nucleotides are TGTGCCAGCAGCCCAGGGACTAGCGGGCCGTACAATGAGCAGTTCTTC.

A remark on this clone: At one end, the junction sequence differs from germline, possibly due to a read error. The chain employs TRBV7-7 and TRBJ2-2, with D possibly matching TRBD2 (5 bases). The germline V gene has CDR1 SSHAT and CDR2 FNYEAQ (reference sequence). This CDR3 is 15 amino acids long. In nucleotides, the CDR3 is TGTGCTAGCAGCCCGGCGGGTACGAACACCGGGGAGCTGTTTTTT. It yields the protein CASSPAGTNTGELFF.

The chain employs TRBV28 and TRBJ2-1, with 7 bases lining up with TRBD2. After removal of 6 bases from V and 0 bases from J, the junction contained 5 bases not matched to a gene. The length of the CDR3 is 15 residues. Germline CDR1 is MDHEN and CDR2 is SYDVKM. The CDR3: CASRSSGSSYNEQFF. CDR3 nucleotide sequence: TGTGCCAGCAGATCTAGCGGTAGCTCCTACAATGAGCAGTTCTTC. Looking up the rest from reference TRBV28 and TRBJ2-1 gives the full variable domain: DVKVTQSSRYLVKRTGEKVFLECVQDMDHENMFWYRQDPGLGLRLIYFSYDVKMKEKGDIPEGYSVSREKKERFSLILESASTNQTSMYLCASRSSGSSYNEQFFGPGTRLTVL.

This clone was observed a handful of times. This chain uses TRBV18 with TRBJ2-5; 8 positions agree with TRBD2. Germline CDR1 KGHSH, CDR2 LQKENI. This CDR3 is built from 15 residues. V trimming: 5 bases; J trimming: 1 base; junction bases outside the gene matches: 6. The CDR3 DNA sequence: TGTGCCAGCTCAGTTAATAGCGGGATCCAAGAGACCCAGTACTTC. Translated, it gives CASSVNSGIQETQYF.

CDR3 amino acids: CASSVHRDGYTF. The CDR3 coding sequence is TGTGCCAGCAGCGTCCACAGGGACGGCTACACCTTC. The chain combines TRBV9 with TRBJ1-2; possibly TRBD1 for D (6 bases). This CDR3 is built from 12 residues. Germline lookup yields CDR1 SGDLS and CDR2 YYNGEE. The V end was cut by 2 bases, the J end by 8 bases, with 10 bases between.

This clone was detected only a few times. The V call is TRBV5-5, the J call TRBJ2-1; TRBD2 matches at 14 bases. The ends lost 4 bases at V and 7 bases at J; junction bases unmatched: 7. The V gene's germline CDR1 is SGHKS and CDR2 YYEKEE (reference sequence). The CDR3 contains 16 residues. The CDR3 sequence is CASSPPGLAGDNEQFF. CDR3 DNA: TGTGCCAGCAGCCCACCGGGACTAGCGGGAGATAATGAGCAGTTCTTC. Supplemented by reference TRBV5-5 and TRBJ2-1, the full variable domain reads DAGVTQSPTHLIKTRGQQVTLRCSPISGHKSVSWYQQVLGQGPQFIFQYYEKEERGRGNFPDRFSARQFPNYSSELNVNALLLGDSALYLCASSPPGLAGDNEQFFGPGTRLTVL.

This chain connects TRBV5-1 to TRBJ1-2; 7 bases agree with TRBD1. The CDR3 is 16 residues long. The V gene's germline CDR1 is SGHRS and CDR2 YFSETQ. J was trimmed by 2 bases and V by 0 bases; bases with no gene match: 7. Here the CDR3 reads CASSLAPAGGNYGYTF. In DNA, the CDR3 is TGCGCCAGCAGCTTGGCCCCGGCAGGGGGGAACTATGGCTACACCTTC.

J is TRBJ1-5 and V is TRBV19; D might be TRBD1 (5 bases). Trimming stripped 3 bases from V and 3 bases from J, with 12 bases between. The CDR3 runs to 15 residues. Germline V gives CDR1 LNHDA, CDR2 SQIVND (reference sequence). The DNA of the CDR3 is TGTGCCAGTAGTATCCAGGGTCACTCCAATCAGCCCCAGCATTTT. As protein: CASSIQGHSNQPQHF. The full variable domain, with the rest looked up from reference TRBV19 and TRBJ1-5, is DGGITQSPKYLFRKEGQNVTLSCEQNLNHDAMYWYRQDPGQGLRLIYYSQIVNDFQKGDIAEGYSVSREKKESFPLTVTSAQKNPTAFYLCASSIQGHSNQPQHFGDGTRLSIL.